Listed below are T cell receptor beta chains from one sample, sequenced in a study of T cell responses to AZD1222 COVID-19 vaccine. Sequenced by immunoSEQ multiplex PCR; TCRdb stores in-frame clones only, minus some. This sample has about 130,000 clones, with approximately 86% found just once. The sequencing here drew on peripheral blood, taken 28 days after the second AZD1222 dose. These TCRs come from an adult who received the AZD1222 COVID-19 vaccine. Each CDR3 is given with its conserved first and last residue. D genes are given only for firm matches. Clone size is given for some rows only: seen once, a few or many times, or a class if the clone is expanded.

CASSIDRWLAKNIQYF | TGTGCCAGTAGTATAGATCGTTGGCTAGCCAAAAACATTCAGTACTTC | TRBV19 | NA | TRBJ2-4 | NA
CASSQGQGNTEAFF | TGTGCCAGTAGTCAGGGACAGGGGAACACTGAAGCTTTCTTT | TRBV19 | once | TRBJ1-1 | TRBD1
CASSQPTGAQETQYF | TGTGCCAGCAGCCAACCTACAGGGGCCCAAGAGACCCAGTACTTC | TRBV4-2 | NA | TRBJ2-5 | TRBD1
CASSQQGVAGELFF | TGTGCCAGCAGCCAGCAGGGGGTGGCCGGGGAGCTGTTTTTT | TRBV5-4 | NA | TRBJ2-2 | TRBD1
CATSDFRGSGYTF | TGTGCCACCAGTGATTTCAGAGGGTCTGGCTACACCTTC | TRBV24-1 | NA | TRBJ1-2 | NA
CASSLQGPWADTQYF | TGTGCCAGCAGTTTACAGGGCCCCTGGGCAGATACGCAGTATTTT | TRBV27 | NA | TRBJ2-3 | NA
CASSFLGSGYTF | TGCGCCAGCAGCTTCTTAGGAAGTGGCTACACCTTC | TRBV5-1 | NA | TRBJ1-2 | NA
CASSRTASGNTIYF | TGTGCCAGCAGTAGGACGGCCTCTGGAAACACCATATATTTT | TRBV2 | NA | TRBJ1-3 | NA
CASSDPGQHNSPLHF | TGCGCCAGCAGTGACCCGGGACAACATAATTCACCCCTCCACTTT | TRBV10-2 | few | TRBJ1-6 | NA
CASSQGQIGVQASGNTIYF | TGTGCCAGCAGCCAAGGACAAATAGGTGTTCAAGCCTCTGGAAACACCATATATTTT | TRBV3-1/TRBV3-2 | NA | TRBJ1-3 | NA
CASSLRLTSGHNEQFF | TGTGCCAGCAGCTTACGGTTGACTAGCGGACACAATGAGCAGTTCTTC | TRBV11-3 | NA | TRBJ2-1 | TRBD2
CASTWGLDNEQFF | TGCGCCAGCACTTGGGGACTAGACAATGAGCAGTTCTTC | TRBV5-1 | NA | TRBJ2-1 | TRBD2
CASSPPGEVREKLFF | TGCGCCAGCAGCCCCCCGGGGGAGGTTCGTGAAAAACTGTTTTTT | TRBV5-1 | few | TRBJ1-4 | NA
CASSPTAGDLSGANVLTF | TGTGCCAGCAGCCCGACGGCAGGGGATCTTTCTGGGGCCAACGTCCTGACTTTC | TRBV11-2 | once | TRBJ2-6 | NA
CAWSETGASTDTQYF | TGTGCCTGGAGCGAGACAGGGGCTAGCACAGATACGCAGTATTTT | TRBV30 | NA | TRBJ2-3 | TRBD1
CASSPFTMGSYEQYF | TGTGCCAGTAGTCCATTCACAATGGGCTCCTACGAGCAGTACTTC | TRBV19 | NA | TRBJ2-7 | NA
CASSSQGGWDYGYTF | TGTGCCAGCAGCTCCCAAGGGGGATGGGACTATGGCTACACCTTC | TRBV7-8 | NA | TRBJ1-2 | NA
CASSPGVQGSNEKLFF | TGCGCCAGCAGCCCCGGGGTTCAGGGTTCTAATGAAAAACTGTTTTTT | TRBV4-1 | NA | TRBJ1-4 | NA
CASSTQIADTQYF | TGTGCCAGTAGTACCCAAATAGCAGATACGCAGTATTTT | TRBV19 | NA | TRBJ2-3 | NA
CASSPAGQGGTYEQYF | TGTGCCAGCTCACCAGCTGGACAGGGGGGCACCTACGAGCAGTACTTC | TRBV18 | few | TRBJ2-7 | TRBD1
CSASRGQGSYEQYF | TGCAGTGCTAGTCGGGGACAGGGCTCGTACGAGCAGTACTTC | TRBV20-1 | NA | TRBJ2-7 | TRBD1
CASSLDRLANTEAFF | TGCGCCAGCAGCTTGGACAGACTAGCGAACACTGAAGCTTTCTTT | TRBV5-1 | NA | TRBJ1-1 | NA
CAWRTDYSGGMNTEAFF | TGTGCCTGGAGGACGGATTACTCTGGGGGAATGAACACTGAAGCTTTCTTT | TRBV30 | NA | TRBJ1-1 | NA
CASSVGSGSTDTQYF | TGCGCCAGCAGTGTAGGTAGCGGGAGCACAGATACGCAGTATTTT | TRBV10-2 | few | TRBJ2-3 | TRBD2
CASSQKGTGLYEQYF | TGTGCCAGCAGCCAAAAGGGGACAGGACTCTACGAGCAGTACTTC | TRBV14 | NA | TRBJ2-7 | TRBD1
CASGTSGGTGELFF | TGTGCCAGTGGGACTAGCGGGGGCACCGGGGAGCTGTTTTTT | TRBV6-6 | NA | TRBJ2-2 | TRBD2
CASSQATAPYGYTF | TGTGCCAGCAGCCAAGCGACAGCACCCTATGGCTACACCTTC | TRBV3-1/TRBV3-2 | NA | TRBJ1-2 | NA
CASSQGTDSYEQYF | TGCGCCAGCAGTCAAGGGACAGACTCCTACGAGCAGTACTTC | TRBV23-1 | once | TRBJ2-7 | TRBD1
CASPSPGQPQHF | TGTGCCAGCCCGTCCCCGGGGCAGCCCCAGCATTTT | TRBV28 | NA | TRBJ1-5 | NA
CAGRGGYGYTF | TGTGCAGGGAGGGGCGGCTATGGCTACACCTTC | TRBV30 | NA | TRBJ1-2 | NA
CASSARDLTYEQYF | TGTGCCAGCAGCGCCCGGGACCTCACCTACGAGCAGTACTTC | TRBV11-3 | NA | TRBJ2-7 | NA
CATSRVAVSPLHF | TGTGCCACCAGCAGAGTAGCAGTCTCACCCCTCCACTTT | TRBV15 | NA | TRBJ1-6 | NA
CASSTCTNTEAFF | TGTGCCAGCAGCACCTGCACGAACACTGAAGCTTTCTTT | TRBV21-1 | NA | TRBJ1-1 | NA
CASSQGSGGAYGYTF | TGTGCCAGCAGCCAAGGGTCCGGGGGCGCCTATGGCTACACCTTC | TRBV3-1/TRBV3-2 | NA | TRBJ1-2 | NA
CASSLVGQVTGELFF | TGCGCCAGCAGCTTGGTAGGTCAGGTCACCGGGGAGCTGTTTTTT | TRBV5-1 | NA | TRBJ2-2 | NA
CASSLSTVNYGYTF | TGCGCCAGCAGCTTGTCGACAGTAAACTATGGCTACACCTTC | TRBV5-1 | NA | TRBJ1-2 | NA
CASSSPSEYYEQYF | TGTGCCAGCAGCTCTCCTTCAGAATACTACGAGCAGTACTTC | TRBV7-9 | NA | TRBJ2-7 | NA
CASSGASGAPGFF | TGTGCCAGTAGTGGGGCTAGCGGGGCGCCGGGGTTCTTC | TRBV19 | NA | TRBJ2-1 | TRBD2
CASSTVVWGRTRGYTF | TGTGCCAGCAGCACCGTGGTTTGGGGCAGGACGAGGGGCTACACCTTC | TRBV7-2 | NA | TRBJ1-2 | NA
CASSRTGTPNNIQYF | TGTGCCAGCAGCCGCACCGGGACTCCAAACAACATTCAGTACTTC | TRBV7-2 | NA | TRBJ2-4 | NA
CASSLGEGNPIF | TGTGCCAGCAGCTTAGGTGAAGGAAATCCGATCTTC | TRBV7-9 | NA | TRBJ2-1 | NA
CASNQGSGELFF | TGTGCCAGCAATCAGGGATCCGGGGAGCTGTTTTTT | TRBV9 | NA | TRBJ2-2 | NA
CASSMTGWDHGYTF | TGTGCCAGTAGTATGACGGGGTGGGACCATGGCTACACCTTC | TRBV19 | NA | TRBJ1-2 | NA
CAIQGLGNGHSEQFF | TGTGCCATACAGGGGCTCGGCAATGGACATTCTGAGCAGTTCTTC | TRBV10-3 | once | TRBJ2-1 | TRBD1
CASSLNPGTANYGYTF | TGTGCCAGCAGCCTCAACCCCGGGACAGCTAACTATGGCTACACCTTC | TRBV7-8 | NA | TRBJ1-2 | TRBD1
CASSQGVSDTQYF | TGTGCCAGCAGCCAAGGGGTTTCCGATACGCAGTATTTT | TRBV3-1/TRBV3-2 | NA | TRBJ2-3 | NA
CASTGGGIGELFF | TGTGCCAGCACAGGGGGGGGGATCGGGGAGCTGTTTTTT | TRBV6-5 | NA | TRBJ2-2 | NA
CASSLRMNTEAFF | TGTGCCAGCAGCTTACGGATGAACACTGAAGCTTTCTTT | TRBV7-9 | NA | TRBJ1-1 | NA
CASSIRTSGRTDTQYF | TGTGCCAGTAGTATACGGACTAGCGGGCGCACAGATACGCAGTATTTT | TRBV19 | NA | TRBJ2-3 | TRBD2
CASSRQGGEQYF | TGTGCCAGCAGTAGACAGGGCGGAGAGCAGTACTTC | TRBV6-5 | NA | TRBJ2-7 | TRBD1
CAWGPQGGDSPLHF | TGTGCCTGGGGCCCACAGGGCGGGGATTCACCCCTCCACTTT | TRBV30 | few | TRBJ1-6 | NA